The following is a TCR beta chain sequence with its context. The antigen is undetermined. There are 10 residues in the CDR3. Trimming took off 7 bases at V and 6 bases at J, with 8 bases between the two ends. Germline CDR1 and CDR2: DFQATT and SNEGSKA (reference sequence). Sequencing used immunoSEQ multiplex PCR; TCRdb keeps in-frame clones, though not all of them. Here the sample spans tens of thousands of clones, about 90% being singletons. These data come from a study of OX40 agonist ivuxolimab in advanced cancers. Points from the study as a whole: Low levels of normalized T-cell clonal expansion also appeared in some nonresponders.

The chain employs TRBV20-1 and TRBJ2-3; D gene ambiguous. The TCR comes from an adult with an advanced solid tumor such as melanoma, head and neck, liver or kidney cancer. Specimen: CD4+ or CD8+ T cells sorted from blood, collected in a trial of the OX40 agonist ivuxolimab. CDR3 region: CSVLVDTQYF. The CDR3 bases are TGCAGTGTCCTAGTGGATACGCAGTATTTT.